Listed here are 18 T cell receptor beta chains from one sample, sequenced in a study of T cell responses to AZD1222 COVID-19 vaccine. The method was immunoSEQ multiplex PCR; TCRdb's version includes in-frame clones alone and lacks a portion of them. The sample records roughly 140,000 clones, roughly 92% being singletons. Source: peripheral blood, taken on day 0 of AZD1222 vaccination. The receptors derive from an adult in good health.

The chain employs TRBV5-5 and TRBJ2-1; TRBD1 aligns across 11 bases. Trimming took 3 bases from V and 7 from J; bases not matched to a gene: 9. CDR1 SGHKS and CDR2 YYEKEE come from the germline V gene (reference sequence). The CDR3 totals 16 residues. The DNA of the CDR3 is TGTGCCAGCAGCTCCCCCCCCGGGACAGGGGGAAATGAGCAGTTCTTC. As protein: CASSSPPGTGGNEQFF.

V usage is TRBV10-3 and J usage is TRBJ2-3, with TRBD2 matching over 7 bases. Germline values: CDR1 ENHRY, CDR2 SYGVKD. This CDR3 region has 17 residues. Trimming at V came to 6 bases and at J to 0 bases, leaving 12 bases not matched to a gene. CDR3 nucleotides: TGTGCCATCAGAACGATTGTAGCGGGTACCAGCACAGATACGCAGTATTTT. Its protein is CAIRTIVAGTSTDTQYF.

The V gene is TRBV5-4, the J gene TRBJ2-7; TRBD2 agrees at 8 bases. Trimming at V came to 1 base and at J to 1 base, leaving 7 bases not matched to a gene. The CDR3 sequence is 16 residues long. Germline V gene sequence: CDR1 SGHNT, CDR2 YYREEE (reference sequence). The CDR3 region has the DNA TGTGCCAGCAGCTTGAGGGGGACTAGACGTTCCTACGAGCAGTACTTC. Translation: CASSLRGTRRSYEQYF.

V usage is TRBV5-5 and J usage is TRBJ1-1, with D possibly being TRBD1 (5 bases). Germline loops: CDR1 SGHKS, CDR2 YYEKEE (reference sequence). With 4 bases removed from V and 1 base from J, the gap between germline ends came to 14 bases. The CDR3 is 15 residues long. The CDR3, as DNA: TGTGCCAGCAGCCCGGGGCGACTCCGGAACACTGAAGCTTTCTTT. It translates to CASSPGRLRNTEAFF.

The chain carries TRBV10-3 and TRBJ2-1; 9 bases map to TRBD2. J was trimmed by 6 bases and V by 0 bases; bases with no gene match: 6. CDR3 size: 16 residues. Germline CDR1 ENHRY, CDR2 SYGVKD. CDR3 region: CAISESPASGTNEQFF. CDR3 nucleotides: TGTGCCATCAGTGAGTCGCCGGCTAGCGGGACCAATGAGCAGTTCTTC.

The V call is TRBV5-4, the J call TRBJ1-1; TRBD1 might be the D (6 bases). The CDR3 spans 18 residues. V was pared by 0 bases and J by 1 base, with 19 bases between. Germline assignment: CDR1 SGHNT and CDR2 YYREEE (reference sequence). The CDR3 loop reads CASSLVQGPPRGNTEAFF. CDR3 nucleotide sequence: TGTGCCAGCAGCTTGGTACAGGGCCCCCCCCGCGGGAACACTGAAGCTTTCTTT. Full variable domain (missing parts from reference TRBV5-4 and TRBJ1-1): ETGVTQSPTHLIKTRGQQVTLRCSSQSGHNTVSWYQQALGQGPQFIFQYYREEENGRGNFPPRFSGLQFPNYSSELNVNALELDDSALYLCASSLVQGPPRGNTEAFFGQGTRLTVV.

The rearrangement joins TRBV10-3 to TRBJ2-1; TRBD2 matches 10 bases. The CDR3 totals 15 residues. Germline values: CDR1 ENHRY, CDR2 SYGVKD. V lost 7 bases, J lost 8 bases, and 11 bases stayed unmatched. The CDR3 DNA reads TGTGCCATCAATGCCGGGACTAGCGTCTTGGATGAGCAGTTCTTC. Residues: CAINAGTSVLDEQFF.

The V and J genes are TRBV5-1 and TRBJ2-3; possible D gene TRBD1, 8 bases. CDR1 SGHRS and CDR2 YFSETQ come from the germline V gene. V lost 7 bases and J 3 bases, leaving 18 bases between the germline ends. The CDR3 covers 15 residues. CDR3 DNA: TGCGCCAGCTGCCAGACAGGGGAGGGGACAGATACGCAGTATTTT. This translates into CASCQTGEGTDTQYF.

V is TRBV3-1 (or the pseudogene TRBV3-2) and J is TRBJ2-5, with no clear D. Trimming cost V 1 base and J 5 bases, with 8 bases left between them. Per germline, CDR1 LGHDT and CDR2 YNNKEL (reference sequence). The length of the CDR3 is 13 residues. Here the CDR3 DNA reads TGTGCCAGCAGCCAAGGATTAAGGGAGACCCAGTACTTC. Its translation: CASSQGLRETQYF.

This clone showed up just once. This chain joins TRBV20-1 and TRBJ1-2; no clear D gene. The length of the CDR3 is 10 residues. V was trimmed by 0 bases and J by 7 bases, leaving 3 bases between them. Germline CDR1 and CDR2: DFQATT and SNEGSKA (reference sequence). The CDR3 here is CSARELGYTF. Here the CDR3 DNA reads TGCAGTGCTAGAGAACTTGGCTACACCTTC.

This chain connects TRBV5-6 to TRBJ1-1, with TRBD1 as a possible D gene (5 bases). The CDR3 totals 15 residues. V lost 4 bases and J 1 base, leaving 14 bases between the germline ends. CDR1 SGHDT and CDR2 YYEEEE come from the germline V gene. In DNA form, the CDR3 reads TGTGCCAGCAGCGACACCGGGACGGGGAACACTGAAGCTTTCTTT. Encoded protein: CASSDTGTGNTEAFF.

V is TRBV5-6 and J is TRBJ2-3, with D perhaps TRBD1 or TRBD2 (5 bases each). V was cut by 4 bases and J by 1 base, with 13 bases left in between. The CDR3 contains 15 residues. Germline-derived CDR1 and CDR2 are SGHDT and YYEEEE. CDR3 nucleotide sequence: TGTGCCAGCAGCCCCCTTAGAGGGGGCACAGATACGCAGTATTTT. This sequence encodes CASSPLRGGTDTQYF.

The chain carries TRBV3-1 (or the pseudogene TRBV3-2) and TRBJ2-7; D may be TRBD1 (7 bases). The germline V gene has CDR1 LGHDT and CDR2 YNNKEL (reference sequence). The CDR3 loop spans 14 amino acids. V lost 1 base and J lost 3, with 10 bases in between. The CDR3 region has the DNA TGTGCCAGCAGCCAAGGACAGGGAGGCTACGAGCAGTACTTC. This codes for CASSQGQGGYEQYF.

V usage is TRBV3-1 (or the pseudogene TRBV3-2) and J usage is TRBJ1-2; D gene uncertain. Germline V CDR1 and CDR2: LGHDT, YNNKEL (reference sequence). V was shortened by 1 base and J by 0 bases, with 9 bases between the two germline ends. CDR3 length: 15 amino acids. CDR3 coding DNA: TGTGCCAGCAGCCAAGTAGCGGTTCCTAACTATGGCTACACCTTC. This encodes CASSQVAVPNYGYTF.

The chain couples TRBV27 to TRBJ1-3; D is possibly TRBD1 (5 bases). Germline CDR1 and CDR2: MNHEY and SMNVEV (reference sequence). This CDR3 has 15 residues. The V end was cut by 3 bases, the J end by 2 bases, with 11 bases between. The CDR3 DNA is TGTGCCAGCAGTTTCGGGCAGGGCCCTGGAAACACCATATATTTT. The encoded protein is CASSFGQGPGNTIYF.

The rearrangement joins TRBV24-1 to TRBJ2-1; unclear D gene. The CDR3 has 14 residues. V dropped 5 bases and J dropped 8 bases, with 15 bases sitting between them. Germline V CDR1 and CDR2: KGHDR, SFDVKD. The DNA of the CDR3 is TGTGCCACCAGTGGTAGGGCCCCAAGGGATGAGCAGTTCTTC. Protein sequence: CATSGRAPRDEQFF.

The chain recombines TRBV5-4 with TRBJ1-2; weak D call: TRBD1 (5 bases). The V end lost 1 base, the J end lost 4 bases, and 11 bases lay between the germline ends. Germline V gene sequence: CDR1 SGHNT, CDR2 YYREEE (reference sequence). This CDR3 contains 14 residues. The CDR3 sequence is CASSLRGPLYGYTF. The CDR3 DNA reads TGTGCCAGCAGCTTGAGGGGCCCTCTCTATGGCTACACCTTC. The full variable domain, completed using reference TRBV5-4 and TRBJ1-2, is ETGVTQSPTHLIKTRGQQVTLRCSSQSGHNTVSWYQQALGQGPQFIFQYYREEENGRGNFPPRFSGLQFPNYSSELNVNALELDDSALYLCASSLRGPLYGYTFGSGTRLTVV.

The chain recombines TRBV19 with TRBJ2-1; 13 positions agree with TRBD2. The trim removed 5 bases at V and 10 bases at J, leaving 8 bases unmatched. The V gene's germline CDR1 is LNHDA and CDR2 SQIVND (reference sequence). There are 15 residues in the CDR3. Written as DNA, the CDR3 is TGTGCCAGTAGTCTAGGACTAGCGGGAGTCACGGAGCAGTTCTTC. Its translation is CASSLGLAGVTEQFF. The variable domain in full, completed from reference TRBV19 and TRBJ2-1, reads DGGITQSPKYLFRKEGQNVTLSCEQNLNHDAMYWYRQDPGQGLRLIYYSQIVNDFQKGDIAEGYSVSREKKESFPLTVTSAQKNPTAFYLCASSLGLAGVTEQFFGPGTRLTVL.